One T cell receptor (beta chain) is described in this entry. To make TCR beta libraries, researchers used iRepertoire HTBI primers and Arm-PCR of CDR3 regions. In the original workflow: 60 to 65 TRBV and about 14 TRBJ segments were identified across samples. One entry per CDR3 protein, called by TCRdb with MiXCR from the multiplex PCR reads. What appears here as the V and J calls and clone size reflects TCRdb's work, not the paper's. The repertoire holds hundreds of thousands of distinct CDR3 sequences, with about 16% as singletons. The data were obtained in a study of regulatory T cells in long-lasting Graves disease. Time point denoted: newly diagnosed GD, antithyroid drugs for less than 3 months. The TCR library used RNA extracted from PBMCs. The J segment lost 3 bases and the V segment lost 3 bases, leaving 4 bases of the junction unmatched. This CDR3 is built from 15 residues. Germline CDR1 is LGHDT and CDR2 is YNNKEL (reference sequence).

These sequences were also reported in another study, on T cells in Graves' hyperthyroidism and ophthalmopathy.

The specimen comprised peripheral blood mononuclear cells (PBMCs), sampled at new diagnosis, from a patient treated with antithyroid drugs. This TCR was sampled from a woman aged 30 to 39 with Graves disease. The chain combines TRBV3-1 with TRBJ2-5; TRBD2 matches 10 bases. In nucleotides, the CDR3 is TGTGCCAGCAGCCACGCGAGCGGGAGGGAAGAGACCCAGTACTTC. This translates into CASSHASGREETQYF.